This TCR beta chain was obtained from a study of T-cell reconstitution after alpha-beta-depleted transplantation in children. Germline values: CDR1 SQVTM, CDR2 ANQGSEA. CDR3 length: 12 amino acids. Between the trimmed V and J ends, which lost 7 bases and 9 bases, there was a span of 18 bases. Unique molecular identifiers tagged the TCRbeta library. TCRdb fed the PCR reads into MiXCR, producing one record per CDR3 protein. The data contain fewer than 550,000 distinct CDR3 sequences, approximately 10% of them singletons. The rearrangement links TRBV29-1 to TRBJ1-1; no definite D call. The receptor comes from a human donor who donated a stem cell graft to a child with acute myeloid leukemia. The specimen was PBMCs from the stem cell graft donor, collected from the stem cell graft. CDR3 DNA: TGCAGCGACCAATCGACGACTCCACAAGCTTTCTTT. Encoded protein: CSDQSTTPQAFF.